This record looks at one TCR beta chain sequence and its context. The sample is drawn from a study of monozygotic twins with inflammatory bowel disease. CDR1 is MNHEY and CDR2 is SMNVEV in the germline V gene (reference sequence). CDR3 length: 13 residues. Per TCR library, approximately 3.5 ug of total RNA was used. The template switching step added UMIs that contained a 6-nucleotide sample barcode. For both chains, the TCRalpha and TCRbeta cDNA went through two nested PCRs of approximately 16 and 10 cycles. Reanalyzing the 5' RACE reads, TCRdb keeps one entry per CDR3 protein, without DNA. Here the sample table reports approximately 400,000 distinct CDR3 sequences.

The sequenced material came from blood. This clonotype was obtained from a human donor with ulcerative colitis or Crohn's disease, or a healthy co-twin of an affected twin (not recorded which). The V and J genes are TRBV27 and TRBJ1-2; the D call of TRBD1 rests on TCRdb alone, since no DNA is present to check it. The CDR3 loop is CASKKTGGYGYTF.